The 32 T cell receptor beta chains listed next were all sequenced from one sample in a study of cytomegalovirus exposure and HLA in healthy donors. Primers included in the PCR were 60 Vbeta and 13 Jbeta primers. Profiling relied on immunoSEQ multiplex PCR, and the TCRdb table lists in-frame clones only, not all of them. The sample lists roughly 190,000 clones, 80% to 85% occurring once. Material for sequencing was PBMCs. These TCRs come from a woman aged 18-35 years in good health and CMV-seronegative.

DNA for the CDR3: TGTGCCAGTAGGGCGTCCCTCAGGGAGGGTGCTTTCTTT. Its protein product is CASRASLREGAFF. This chain uses TRBV28 with TRBJ1-1; tentatively, D is TRBD1 (5 bases). This CDR3 spans 13 amino acids. CDR1 and CDR2 from the germline V gene are MDHEN and SYDVKM. Trimming removed 9 bases from V and 11 bases from J, with 22 bases in between.

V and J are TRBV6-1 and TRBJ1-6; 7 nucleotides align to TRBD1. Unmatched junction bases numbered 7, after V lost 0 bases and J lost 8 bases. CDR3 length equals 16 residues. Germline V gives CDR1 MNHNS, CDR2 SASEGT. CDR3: CASSEARGGADSPLHF. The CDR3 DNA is TGTGCCAGCAGTGAAGCGCGAGGGGGCGCGGATTCACCCCTCCACTTT.

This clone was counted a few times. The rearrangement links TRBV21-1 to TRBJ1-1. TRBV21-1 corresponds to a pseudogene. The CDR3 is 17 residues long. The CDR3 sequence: CASSKVAGRERNTEAFF. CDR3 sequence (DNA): TGTGCCAGCAGCAAAGTGGCGGGTCGGGAGAGAAACACTGAAGCTTTCTTT.

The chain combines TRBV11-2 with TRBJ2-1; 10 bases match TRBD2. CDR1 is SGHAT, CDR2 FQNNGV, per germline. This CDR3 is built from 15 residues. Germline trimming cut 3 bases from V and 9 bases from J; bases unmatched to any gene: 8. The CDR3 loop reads CASSFSGTSVGEQFF. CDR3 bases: TGTGCCAGCAGCTTTTCCGGGACTAGCGTGGGTGAGCAGTTCTTC.

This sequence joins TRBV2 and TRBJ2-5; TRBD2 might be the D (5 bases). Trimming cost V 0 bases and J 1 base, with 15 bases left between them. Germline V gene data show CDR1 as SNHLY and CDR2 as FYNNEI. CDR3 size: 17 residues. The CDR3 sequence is CASSEALRGSVQETQYF. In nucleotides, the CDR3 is TGTGCCAGCAGTGAAGCCCTCCGGGGTAGCGTCCAAGAGACCCAGTACTTC.

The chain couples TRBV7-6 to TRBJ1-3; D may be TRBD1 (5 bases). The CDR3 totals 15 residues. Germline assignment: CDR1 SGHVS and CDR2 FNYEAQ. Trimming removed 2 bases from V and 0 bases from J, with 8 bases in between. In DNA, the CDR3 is TGTGCCAGCAGCTTATCAGGGAACTCTGGAAACACCATATATTTT. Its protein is CASSLSGNSGNTIYF.

CDR3 in amino acids: CASSPPGRDYGYTF. The CDR3 nucleotides are TGTGCCAGCTCACCACCGGGCAGGGACTATGGCTACACCTTC. This chain links TRBV18 with TRBJ1-2, with D possibly matching TRBD1 (5 bases). CDR3 size: 14 residues. Germline-derived CDR1 and CDR2 are KGHSH and LQKENI. The V gene lost 0 bases and the J gene lost 3 bases, with 8 bases spanning the gap. Full variable domain (rest looked up from reference TRBV18 and TRBJ1-2): NAGVMQNPRHLVRRRGQEARLRCSPMKGHSHVYWYRQLPEEGLKFMVYLQKENIIDESGMPKERFSAEFPKEGPSILRIQQVVRGDSAAYFCASSPPGRDYGYTFGSGTRLTVV.

This chain's CDR3 is CAISESASGSMYEQYF. The CDR3 DNA is TGTGCCATCAGTGAGTCCGCGTCAGGGTCGATGTACGAGCAGTACTTC. This chain links TRBV10-3 with TRBJ2-7; a possible D gene is TRBD1 (5 bases). CDR3 length: 16 amino acids. Germline-derived CDR1 and CDR2 are ENHRY and SYGVKD. The V end was cut by 0 bases, the J end by 4 bases, with 16 bases between.

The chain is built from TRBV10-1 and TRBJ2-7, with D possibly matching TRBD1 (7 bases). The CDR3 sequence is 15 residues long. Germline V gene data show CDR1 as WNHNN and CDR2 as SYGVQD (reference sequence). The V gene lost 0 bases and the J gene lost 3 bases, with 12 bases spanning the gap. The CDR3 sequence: CASSESRGTDYEQYF. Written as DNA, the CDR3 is TGCGCCAGCAGTGAGTCCCGGGGGACAGACTACGAGCAGTACTTC.

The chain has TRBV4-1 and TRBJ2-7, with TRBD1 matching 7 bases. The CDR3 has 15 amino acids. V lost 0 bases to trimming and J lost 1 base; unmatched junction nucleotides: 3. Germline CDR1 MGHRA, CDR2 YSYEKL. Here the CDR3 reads CASSQEGGASYEQYF. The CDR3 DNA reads TGCGCCAGCAGCCAAGAAGGGGGCGCTTCCTACGAGCAGTACTTC.

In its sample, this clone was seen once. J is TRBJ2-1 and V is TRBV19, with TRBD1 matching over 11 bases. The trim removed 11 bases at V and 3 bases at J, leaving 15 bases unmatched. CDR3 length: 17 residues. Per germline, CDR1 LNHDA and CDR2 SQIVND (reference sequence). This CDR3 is CASVSGTGGLGYNEQFF. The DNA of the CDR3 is TGTGCCTCAGTAAGTGGGACAGGGGGACTTGGCTACAATGAGCAGTTCTTC.

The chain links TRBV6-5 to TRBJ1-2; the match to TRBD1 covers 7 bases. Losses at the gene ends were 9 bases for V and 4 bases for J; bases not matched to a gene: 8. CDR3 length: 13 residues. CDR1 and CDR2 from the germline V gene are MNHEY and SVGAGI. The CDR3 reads CASRDRKPYGYTF. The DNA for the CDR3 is TGTGCCAGTAGGGACAGAAAGCCCTATGGCTACACCTTC.

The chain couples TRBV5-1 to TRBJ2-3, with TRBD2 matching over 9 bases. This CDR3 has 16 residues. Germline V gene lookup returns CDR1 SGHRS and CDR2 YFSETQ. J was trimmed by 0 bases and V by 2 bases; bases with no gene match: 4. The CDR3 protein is CASSLEAGGSTDTQYF. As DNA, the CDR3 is TGCGCCAGCAGCTTAGAGGCGGGGGGGAGCACAGATACGCAGTATTTT.

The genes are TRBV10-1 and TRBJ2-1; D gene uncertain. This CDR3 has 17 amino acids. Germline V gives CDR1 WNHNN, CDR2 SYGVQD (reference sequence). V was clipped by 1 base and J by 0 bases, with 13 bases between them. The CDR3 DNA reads TGCGCCAGCAGTGAGTACCCGGAGAGATACTCCTACAATGAGCAGTTCTTC. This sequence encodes CASSEYPERYSYNEQFF.

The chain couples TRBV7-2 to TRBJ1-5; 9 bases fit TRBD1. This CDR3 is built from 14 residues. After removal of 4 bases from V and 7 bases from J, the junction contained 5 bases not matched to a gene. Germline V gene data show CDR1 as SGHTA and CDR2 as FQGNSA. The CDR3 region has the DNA TGTGCCAGCAGCTCCTGGACAGGGGAACAGCCCCAGCATTTT. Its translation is CASSSWTGEQPQHF. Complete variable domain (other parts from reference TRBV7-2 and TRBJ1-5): GAGVSQSPSNKVTEKGKDVELRCDPISGHTALYWYRQSLGQGLEFLIYFQGNSAPDKSGLPSDRFSAERTGGSVSTLTIQRTQQEDSAVYLCASSSWTGEQPQHFGDGTRLSIL.

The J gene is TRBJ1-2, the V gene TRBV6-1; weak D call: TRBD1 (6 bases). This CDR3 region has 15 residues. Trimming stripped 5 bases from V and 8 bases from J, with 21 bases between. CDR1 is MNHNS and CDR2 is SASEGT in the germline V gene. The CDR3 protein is CASSLTGLTIGGYTF. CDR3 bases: TGTGCCAGCAGTTTGACAGGACTCACTATCGGGGGCTACACCTTC.

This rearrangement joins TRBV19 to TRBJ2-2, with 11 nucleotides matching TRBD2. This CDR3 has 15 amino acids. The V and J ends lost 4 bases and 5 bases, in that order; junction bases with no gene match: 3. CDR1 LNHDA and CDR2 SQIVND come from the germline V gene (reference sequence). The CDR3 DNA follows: TGTGCCAGTAGTAACCTAGCGGGGGGAACCGGGGAGCTGTTTTTT. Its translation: CASSNLAGGTGELFF.

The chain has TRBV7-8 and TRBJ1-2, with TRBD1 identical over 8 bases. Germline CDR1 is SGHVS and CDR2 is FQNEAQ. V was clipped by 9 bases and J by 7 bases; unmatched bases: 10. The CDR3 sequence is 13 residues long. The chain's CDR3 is CASQLDRVGGYTF. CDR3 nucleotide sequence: TGTGCCAGTCAACTGGACAGGGTTGGTGGCTACACCTTC.

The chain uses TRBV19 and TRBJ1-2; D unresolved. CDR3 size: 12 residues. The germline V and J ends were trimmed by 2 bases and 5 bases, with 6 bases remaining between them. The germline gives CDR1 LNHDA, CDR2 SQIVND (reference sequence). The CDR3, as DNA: TGTGCCAGTAGTATAACGGGGTATGGCTACACCTTC. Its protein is CASSITGYGYTF.

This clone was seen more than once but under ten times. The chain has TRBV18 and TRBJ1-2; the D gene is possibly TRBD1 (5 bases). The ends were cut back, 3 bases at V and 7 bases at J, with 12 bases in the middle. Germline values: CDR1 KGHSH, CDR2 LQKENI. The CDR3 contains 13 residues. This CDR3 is CASSPVQGTGYTF. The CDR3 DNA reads TGTGCCAGCTCACCGGTCCAGGGTACTGGCTACACCTTC.

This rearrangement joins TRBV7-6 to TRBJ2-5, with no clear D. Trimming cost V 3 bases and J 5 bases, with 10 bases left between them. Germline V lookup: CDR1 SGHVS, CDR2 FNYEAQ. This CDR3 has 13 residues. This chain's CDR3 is CASSFARMETQYF. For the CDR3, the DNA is TGTGCCAGCAGCTTCGCTAGGATGGAGACCCAGTACTTC.

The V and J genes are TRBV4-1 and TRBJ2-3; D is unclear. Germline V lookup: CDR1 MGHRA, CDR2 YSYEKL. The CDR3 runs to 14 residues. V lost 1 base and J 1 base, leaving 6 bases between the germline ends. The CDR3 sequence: CASSQGFGTDTQYF. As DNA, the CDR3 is TGCGCCAGCAGCCAAGGTTTCGGCACAGATACGCAGTATTTT.

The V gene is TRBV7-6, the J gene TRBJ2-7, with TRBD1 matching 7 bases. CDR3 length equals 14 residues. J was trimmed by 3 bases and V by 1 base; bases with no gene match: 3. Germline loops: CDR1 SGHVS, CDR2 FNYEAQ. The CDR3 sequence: CASSLGRQGYEQYF. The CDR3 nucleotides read TGTGCCAGCAGCTTAGGGAGACAGGGCTACGAGCAGTACTTC. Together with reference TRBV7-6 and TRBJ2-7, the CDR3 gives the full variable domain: GAGVSQSPRYKVTKRGQDVALRCDPISGHVSLYWYRQALGQGPEFLTYFNYEAQQDKSGLPNDRFSAERPEGSISTLTIQRTEQRDSAMYRCASSLGRQGYEQYFGPGTRLTVT.

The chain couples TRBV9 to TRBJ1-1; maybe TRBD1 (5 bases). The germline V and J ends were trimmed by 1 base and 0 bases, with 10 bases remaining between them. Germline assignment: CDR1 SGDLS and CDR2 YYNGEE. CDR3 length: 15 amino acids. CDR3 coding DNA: TGTGCCAGCAGCGTAATGGAGGGGATGAACACTGAAGCTTTCTTT. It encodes CASSVMEGMNTEAFF.

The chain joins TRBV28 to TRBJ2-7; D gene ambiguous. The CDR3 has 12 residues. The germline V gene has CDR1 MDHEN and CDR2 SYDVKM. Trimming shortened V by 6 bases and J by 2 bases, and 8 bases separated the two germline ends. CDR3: CASSSIPYEQYF. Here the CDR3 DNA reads TGTGCCAGCAGCTCTATCCCCTACGAGCAGTACTTC.

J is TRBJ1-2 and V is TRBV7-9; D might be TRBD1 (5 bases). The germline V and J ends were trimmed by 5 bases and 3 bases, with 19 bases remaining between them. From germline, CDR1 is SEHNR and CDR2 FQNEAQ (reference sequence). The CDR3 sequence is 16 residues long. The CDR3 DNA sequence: TGTGCCAGCAGCCGCCCCTCGGGGGGTAGGGACTATGGCTACACCTTC. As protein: CASSRPSGGRDYGYTF.

CDR3 coding DNA: TGTGCCAGTAGTGGGACTAGCGGCAACGAGCAGTACTTC. Protein sequence: CASSGTSGNEQYF. This chain connects TRBV19 to TRBJ2-5, with TRBD2 identical over 11 bases. The assigned J gene may be wrong: the sequence end matches TRBJ2-7 better. CDR1 is LNHDA, CDR2 SQIVND, per germline (reference sequence). This CDR3 is built from 13 residues.

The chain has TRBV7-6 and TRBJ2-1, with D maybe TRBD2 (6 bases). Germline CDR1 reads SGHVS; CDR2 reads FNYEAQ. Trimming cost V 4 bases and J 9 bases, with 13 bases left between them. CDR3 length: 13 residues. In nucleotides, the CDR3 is TGTGCCAGCAGCTCCCTCGGGGGTACTGAGCAGTTCTTC. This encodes CASSSLGGTEQFF.

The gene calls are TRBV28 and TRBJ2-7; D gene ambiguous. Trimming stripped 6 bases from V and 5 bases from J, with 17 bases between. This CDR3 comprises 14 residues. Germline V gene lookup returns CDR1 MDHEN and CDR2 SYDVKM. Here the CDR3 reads CASSGTGTHHEQYF. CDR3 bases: TGTGCCAGCAGCGGTACGGGTACCCATCACGAGCAGTACTTC.

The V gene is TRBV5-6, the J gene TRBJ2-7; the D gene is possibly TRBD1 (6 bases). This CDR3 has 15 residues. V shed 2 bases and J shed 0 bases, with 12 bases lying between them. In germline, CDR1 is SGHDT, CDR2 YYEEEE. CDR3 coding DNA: TGTGCCAGCAGCTTATACAGGGCTAGCTCCTACGAGCAGTACTTC. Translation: CASSLYRASSYEQYF. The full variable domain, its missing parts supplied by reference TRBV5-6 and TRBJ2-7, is DAGVTQSPTHLIKTRGQQVTLRCSPKSGHDTVSWYQQALGQGPQFIFQYYEEEERQRGNFPDRFSGHQFPNYSSELNVNALLLGDSALYLCASSLYRASSYEQYFGPGTRLTVT.

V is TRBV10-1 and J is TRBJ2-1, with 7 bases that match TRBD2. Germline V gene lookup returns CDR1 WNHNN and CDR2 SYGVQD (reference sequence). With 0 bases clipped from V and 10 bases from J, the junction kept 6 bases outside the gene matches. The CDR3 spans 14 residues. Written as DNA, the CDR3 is TGCGCCAGCAGTGAGTCGGGCGGGCGGGAGGAGCAGTTCTTC. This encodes CASSESGGREEQFF.

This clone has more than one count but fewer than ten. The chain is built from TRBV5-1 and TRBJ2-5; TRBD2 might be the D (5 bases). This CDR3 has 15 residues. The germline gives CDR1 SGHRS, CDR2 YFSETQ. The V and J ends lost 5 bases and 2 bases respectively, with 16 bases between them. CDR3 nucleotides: TGCGCCAGCAGGAGAACAACCGGGGAGCAAGAGACCCAGTACTTC. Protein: CASRRTTGEQETQYF.